This is a list of T cell receptor beta chains from one sample in a study of patients and donors after allogeneic stem cell transplantation. TCRdb re-derived calls from the RT-PCR reads in MiXCR, one entry per CDR3 protein. The data show about 110,000 distinct CDR3 sequences, less than 45% seen once. Sequencing was carried out using blood, either unsorted or a sorted T cell fraction (not recorded which). These receptor sequences come from a human donor who was either an allogeneic HSCT recipient or a stem cell or donor lymphocyte infusion donor (not recorded which). It is not recorded whose cells these are; they may come from a transplant donor. Each CDR3 is given with its conserved first and last residue. Fields, in order: clone size, J gene, D gene, V gene, CDR3 protein, CDR3 DNA. The D gene is left open where the match is weak. Size is stated for part of the rows, as once, few or many counts, or as a class when the clone is expanded.

>NA|TRBJ1-3|TRBD1|TRBV7-2
CASSLGQGTGNTIYF
TGTGCCAGCAGCTTAGGACAGGGCACAGGAAACACCATATATTTT
>NA|TRBJ2-3|NA|TRBV7-9
CASSKALRTDTQYF
TGTGCCAGCAGCAAGGCTTTACGCACAGATACGCAGTATTTT
>NA|TRBJ2-3|NA|TRBV6-2/TRBV6-3
CASSHRFTDTQYF
TGTGCCAGCAGTCACCGGTTCACAGATACGCAGTATTTT
>NA|TRBJ2-3|NA|TRBV20-1
CSARQGASTDTQYF
TGCAGTGCTAGACAGGGTGCCAGCACAGATACGCAGTATTTT
>few|TRBJ2-5|NA|TRBV24-1
CATSGSDQFQYF
TGTGCCACCAGTGGTTCAGACCAGTTCCAGTACTTC
>NA|TRBJ1-5|NA|TRBV20-1
CSAKMGRDQPQHF
TGCAGTGCGAAGATGGGGAGGGATCAGCCCCAGCATTTT
>NA|TRBJ1-1|NA|TRBV6-6
CASSPQGAGNTEAFF
TGTGCCAGCAGTCCGCAGGGTGCCGGGAACACTGAAGCTTTCTTT
>NA|TRBJ1-1|NA|TRBV10-3
CAISEGTEAFF
TGTGCCATCAGCGAGGGTACTGAAGCTTTCTTT
>NA|TRBJ2-1|NA|TRBV11-2
CASSSQFYNEQFF
TGTGCCAGCAGCTCCCAGTTCTACAATGAGCAGTTCTTC
>many|TRBJ1-2|NA|TRBV4-3
CASSQERSTNYGYTF
TGCGCCAGCAGCCAAGAGAGGTCGACCAACTATGGCTACACCTTC
>few|TRBJ1-4|NA|TRBV4-3
CASSQRDEKLFF
TGCGCCAGCAGCCAACGAGACGAAAAACTGTTTTTT
>NA|TRBJ1-1|NA|TRBV12-3/TRBV12-4
CASSPLGSEGTEAFF
TGTGCCAGCAGTCCCCTCGGCAGCGAGGGCACTGAAGCTTTCTTT
>NA|TRBJ2-1|NA|TRBV20-1
CSAPSRGNGDEQFF
TGCAGTGCTCCGAGCAGGGGTAATGGGGATGAGCAGTTCTTC
>NA|TRBJ1-2|NA|TRBV2
CASGSVTNYGYTF
TGTGCCAGTGGATCGGTTACTAACTATGGCTACACCTTC
>few|TRBJ1-5|NA|TRBV11-3
CASSLVDGSNQPQHF
TGTGCCAGCAGCTTAGTTGACGGCAGCAATCAGCCCCAGCATTTT
>NA|TRBJ2-1|NA|TRBV12-3/TRBV12-4
CASSPRGPRHEQFF
TGTGCCAGCAGCCCTCGGGGACCTCGTCATGAGCAGTTCTTC
>many|TRBJ1-4|TRBD1|TRBV29-1
CSVEDRGEEKLFF
TGCAGCGTGGAGGACAGGGGTGAGGAAAAACTGTTTTTT
>few|TRBJ2-5|TRBD1|TRBV29-1
CSVVDTGTVQTQYF
TGCAGCGTTGTAGACACCGGGACAGTACAGACCCAGTACTTC
>few|TRBJ1-2|NA|TRBV12-3/TRBV12-4
CASSPGDYGYTF
TGTGCCAGCAGTCCCGGAGACTATGGCTACACCTTC
>many|TRBJ1-4|NA|TRBV12-3/TRBV12-4
CASSFWDVATNEKLFF
TGTGCCAGCAGTTTCTGGGACGTCGCAACTAATGAAAAACTGTTTTTT
>few|TRBJ1-1|NA|TRBV7-8
CASSLVGQMNTEAFF
TGTGCCAGCAGCTTAGTTGGGCAGATGAACACTGAAGCTTTCTTT
>few|TRBJ1-6|TRBD1|TRBV7-8
CASSHDRDAFSYNSPLHF
TGTGCCAGCAGCCACGACAGGGATGCATTCTCCTATAATTCACCCCTCCACTTT
>NA|TRBJ2-1|TRBD2|TRBV20-1
CSAREWAGVINEQFF
TGCAGTGCTAGAGAATGGGCGGGAGTAATTAATGAGCAGTTCTTC
>NA|TRBJ2-7|NA|TRBV28
CASNPRGDEQYF
TGTGCCAGCAACCCGCGGGGTGACGAGCAGTACTTC
>NA|TRBJ2-2|NA|TRBV7-3
CASSLFPGRAGELFF
TGTGCCAGCAGCTTGTTTCCAGGGCGAGCCGGGGAGCTGTTTTTT
>few|TRBJ2-5|NA|TRBV10-3
CAISDAGYGSQYF
TGTGCCATCAGTGATGCGGGCTACGGGTCCCAGTACTTC
>few|TRBJ1-1|NA|TRBV9
CASSVGMGPGAEAFF
TGTGCCAGCAGCGTAGGGATGGGACCTGGGGCGGAAGCTTTCTTT
>NA|TRBJ1-4|NA|TRBV7-8
CASSLSQKPKTQTNEKLFF
TGTGCCAGCAGCTTATCACAGAAACCGAAAACGCAAACTAATGAAAAACTGTTTTTT
>NA|TRBJ2-1|TRBD2|TRBV6-6
CASSWGGTSEQFF
TGTGCCAGCAGTTGGGGGGGTACTAGTGAGCAGTTCTTC
>few|TRBJ1-1|NA|TRBV19
CASSTAGDTEAFF
TGTGCCAGTAGTACCGCGGGTGACACTGAAGCTTTCTTT
>few|TRBJ1-1|NA|TRBV10-3
CAINARGNTEAFF
TGTGCCATCAACGCCAGAGGGAACACTGAAGCTTTCTTT
>NA|TRBJ2-7|NA|TRBV28
CASRGAGYEQYF
TGTGCCAGCAGGGGGGCAGGCTACGAGCAGTACTTC
>NA|TRBJ2-1|NA|TRBV20-1
CSASGYNEQFF
TGCAGTGCTAGTGGCTACAATGAGCAGTTCTTC
>NA|TRBJ2-1|NA|TRBV20-1
CSAQGERGYNEQFF
TGCAGTGCCCAGGGGGAACGGGGGTACAATGAGCAGTTCTTC
>NA|TRBJ1-2|NA|TRBV5-1
CASSLRLGYGYTF
TGCGCCAGCAGCTTGCGGCTAGGCTATGGCTACACCTTC
>NA|TRBJ2-3|TRBD2|TRBV15
CATSRGALAGSTDTQYF
TGTGCCACCAGCAGAGGTGCCCTAGCGGGGAGCACAGATACGCAGTATTTT
>NA|TRBJ2-1|NA|TRBV6-5
CASSYSTGFSYNEQFF
TGTGCCAGCAGTTACTCGACGGGGTTCTCCTACAATGAGCAGTTCTTC
>few|TRBJ2-7|NA|TRBV12-3/TRBV12-4
CASSRPNNYEQYF
TGTGCCAGCAGTCGCCCTAACAACTACGAGCAGTACTTC
>NA|TRBJ2-7|NA|TRBV4-2
CASSQRRRDKQYF
TGTGCCAGCAGCCAACGAAGGCGGGATAAGCAGTACTTC
>NA|TRBJ2-7|TRBD2|TRBV7-6
CASSLESGSFEQYF
TGTGCCAGCAGCTTAGAAAGCGGGAGTTTCGAGCAGTACTTC
>NA|TRBJ2-5|TRBD1|TRBV29-1
CSGRTGGETQYF
TGCAGCGGTAGGACAGGGGGTGAGACCCAGTACTTC
>NA|TRBJ2-1|TRBD2|TRBV4-3
CASSQVQREAVNEQFF
TGCGCCAGCAGCCAAGTCCAGCGGGAGGCTGTGAATGAGCAGTTCTTC
>NA|TRBJ2-3|NA|TRBV28
CASSQGGSTDTQYF
TGTGCCAGCAGTCAGGGGGGGTCCACAGATACGCAGTATTTT
>NA|TRBJ1-5|NA|TRBV5-1
CASSREGPQPQHF
TGCGCCAGCAGCAGGGAGGGACCTCAGCCCCAGCATTTT
>few|TRBJ1-5|NA|TRBV3-1
CASSKGGPGGNQPQHF
TGTGCCAGCAGCAAAGGCGGGCCAGGGGGCAATCAGCCCCAGCATTTT
>few|TRBJ1-5|NA|TRBV10-3
CAISEKGLSNQPQHF
TGTGCCATCAGTGAGAAAGGGCTTAGCAATCAGCCCCAGCATTTT
>NA|TRBJ2-7|NA|TRBV2
CASRAQGNEQYF
TGTGCCAGCAGAGCTCAGGGAAACGAGCAGTACTTC
>NA|TRBJ2-1|NA|TRBV20-1
CSVQDYKFDEQFF
TGCAGTGTACAGGACTACAAGTTCGATGAGCAGTTCTTC
>NA|TRBJ2-1|TRBD1|TRBV5-1
CASSLENRGEQFF
TGCGCCAGCAGCTTGGAGAACAGGGGCGAGCAGTTCTTC
>few|TRBJ1-2|NA|TRBV2
CASSEDGRRINYGYTF
TGTGCCAGCAGTGAAGACGGCAGGCGAATTAACTATGGCTACACCTTC
>few|TRBJ2-3|NA|TRBV5-1
CASSSPGGDSSTDTQYF
TGCGCCAGCAGCTCCCCCGGTGGGGATTCTAGCACAGATACGCAGTATTTT
>NA|TRBJ2-3|NA|TRBV29-1
CSVFIYTDTQYF
TGCAGCGTTTTCATTTACACAGATACGCAGTATTTT
>once|TRBJ2-5|TRBD2|TRBV12-3/TRBV12-4
CASSLAAGGLQQETQYF
TGTGCCAGCAGTTTGGCCGCGGGAGGGTTGCAGCAAGAGACCCAGTACTTC